This passage covers 20 T cell receptor beta chains from one sample sequenced in a study of Ad26.COV2.S vaccination and SARS-CoV-2 variants. The treatment here: some 20 received Ad26.COV2.S at low or high dose, single or two shots; roughly 5 received placebo; per-sample allocation not given. Collection of the samples took place on day 63 after the first injection of vaccine or placebo. Measured with immunoSEQ multiplex PCR; TCRdb has only the in-frame clones, and not every one. The sample lists 350,000 to 600,000 clones, roughly 87% occurring once. The specimen comprised peripheral blood, sampled in a trial of Ad26.COV2.S vaccine versus placebo. The origin of the receptors is a person aged 18-60 years who received the Ad26.COV2.S COVID-19 vaccine or a placebo.

This clone was seen a single time. This chain links TRBV30 with TRBJ1-6; a weak D match, TRBD1 (5 bases). The CDR3 is 14 amino acids. V dropped 2 bases and J dropped 7 bases, with 12 bases sitting between them. Germline-derived CDR1 and CDR2 are GTSNPN and SVGIG (reference sequence). CDR3 protein: CAWSPGTQNSPLHF. The CDR3 bases are TGTGCCTGGAGTCCCGGGACTCAAAATTCACCCCTCCACTTT.

This chain joins TRBV9 and TRBJ2-2; TRBD1 matches 8 bases. This CDR3 region has 15 residues. V lost 0 bases to trimming and J lost 7 bases; unmatched junction nucleotides: 5. The germline V gene has CDR1 SGDLS and CDR2 YYNGEE. This chain's CDR3 is CASSVVQGAVGELFF. The CDR3 DNA is TGTGCCAGCAGCGTAGTCCAGGGGGCCGTCGGGGAGCTGTTTTTT.

This clone turned up a few times. The chain employs TRBV19 and TRBJ1-5; TRBD1 matches 7 bases. Losses at the gene ends were 2 bases for V and 6 bases for J; bases not matched to a gene: 7. This CDR3 comprises 15 residues. Germline-derived CDR1 and CDR2 are LNHDA and SQIVND (reference sequence). CDR3: CASSISPQGPQPQHF. The CDR3 DNA reads TGTGCCAGTAGTATATCCCCACAGGGGCCTCAGCCCCAGCATTTT.

The chain is built from TRBV28 and TRBJ1-5; 7 bases are a match to TRBD1. The CDR3 is 13 amino acids. Germline V lookup: CDR1 MDHEN, CDR2 SYDVKM. J gave up 7 bases and V 1 base, and 1 base lay outside the gene matches. The CDR3, as DNA: TGTGCCAGCAGTTTATTACAGGGGCAGCCCCAGCATTTT. It codes for CASSLLQGQPQHF. Looking up the rest from reference TRBV28 and TRBJ1-5 gives the full variable domain: DVKVTQSSRYLVKRTGEKVFLECVQDMDHENMFWYRQDPGLGLRLIYFSYDVKMKEKGDIPEGYSVSREKKERFSLILESASTNQTSMYLCASSLLQGQPQHFGDGTRLSIL.

Here the CDR3 reads CASSYWAQGDTEAFF. The CDR3 nucleotides read TGTGCCAGCAGTTACTGGGCACAGGGGGACACTGAAGCTTTCTTT. The chain has TRBV6-5 and TRBJ1-1; 8 nucleotides align to TRBD1. CDR3 length: 15 amino acids. The V gene's germline CDR1 is MNHEY and CDR2 SVGAGI. V lost 1 base, J lost 3 bases, and 4 bases stayed unmatched.

The chain recombines TRBV5-1 with TRBJ2-2; weak D call: TRBD1 (6 bases). Per the germline V gene, CDR1 is SGHRS and CDR2 is YFSETQ. Trimming took off 4 bases at V and 7 bases at J, with 14 bases between the two ends. The CDR3 sequence is 14 residues long. CDR3 sequence (DNA): TGCGCCAGCAGCCCCTGGCAGGGGAACGGGGAGCTGTTTTTT. It yields the protein CASSPWQGNGELFF. The whole variable domain, remainder taken from reference TRBV5-1 and TRBJ2-2, is KAGVTQTPRYLIKTRGQQVTLSCSPISGHRSVSWYQQTPGQGLQFLFEYFSETQRNKGNFPGRFSGRQFSNSRSEMNVSTLELGDSALYLCASSPWQGNGELFFGEGSRLTVL.

This rearrangement joins TRBV30 to TRBJ1-4; 8 positions match TRBD1. This CDR3 has 18 amino acids. With 3 bases clipped from V and 2 bases from J, the junction kept 14 bases outside the gene matches. Germline loops: CDR1 GTSNPN, CDR2 SVGIG (reference sequence). In nucleotides, the CDR3 is TGTGCCTGGAGGGGAGGACAGGGATTAACAGAGACTAATGAAAAACTGTTTTTT. Protein: CAWRGGQGLTETNEKLFF. Full variable domain (outside the CDR3, taken from reference TRBV30 and TRBJ1-4): SQTIHQWPATLVQPVGSPLSLECTVEGTSNPNLYWYRQAAGRGLQLLFYSVGIGQISSEVPQNLSASRPQDRQFILSSKKLLLSDSGFYLCAWRGGQGLTETNEKLFFGSGTQLSVL.

Here the CDR3 reads CASSLGRDGNEKLFF. In DNA, the CDR3 is TGCGCCAGCAGCCTAGGCCGGGACGGCAATGAAAAACTGTTTTTT. This rearrangement joins TRBV4-3 to TRBJ1-4, with D tentatively TRBD1 (5 bases). The V end was cut by 4 bases, the J end by 5 bases, with 14 bases between. Looked up from germline, CDR1 is LGHNA and CDR2 is YSLEER. The CDR3 length is 15 residues.

This chain joins TRBV6-1 and TRBJ2-5; D gene ambiguous. V was pared by 0 bases and J by 2 bases, with 10 bases between. The CDR3 is 15 residues long. Germline lookup yields CDR1 MNHNS and CDR2 SASEGT. This CDR3 is CASSEASAQQETQYF. In DNA form, the CDR3 reads TGTGCCAGCAGTGAAGCGTCTGCACAGCAAGAGACCCAGTACTTC.

The chain joins TRBV19 to TRBJ2-3, with TRBD1 identical over 12 bases. Germline CDR1 and CDR2: LNHDA and SQIVND (reference sequence). J was trimmed by 5 bases and V by 6 bases; bases with no gene match: 9. This CDR3 spans 16 amino acids. Here the CDR3 DNA reads TGTGCCAGTAGATTGGGACAGGGGGCCGTTGGAGATACGCAGTATTTT. Translating it yields CASRLGQGAVGDTQYF. The whole variable domain, remainder taken from reference TRBV19 and TRBJ2-3, is DGGITQSPKYLFRKEGQNVTLSCEQNLNHDAMYWYRQDPGQGLRLIYYSQIVNDFQKGDIAEGYSVSREKKESFPLTVTSAQKNPTAFYLCASRLGQGAVGDTQYFGPGTRLTVL.

The rearrangement links TRBV7-2 to TRBJ1-1; tentative D call: TRBD1 (5 bases). In germline, CDR1 is SGHTA, CDR2 FQGNSA. V was shortened by 1 base and J by 7 bases, with 19 bases between the two germline ends. The CDR3 covers 16 residues. The CDR3 reads CASSLEQALGVYEAFF. The CDR3 region has the DNA TGTGCCAGCAGCTTAGAACAGGCCCTCGGGGTGTATGAAGCTTTCTTT.

The V gene is TRBV10-1, the J gene TRBJ2-1; TRBD2 agrees at 13 bases. Germline CDR1 and CDR2: WNHNN and SYGVQD (reference sequence). CDR3 length: 13 amino acids. The J segment lost 8 bases and the V segment lost 7 bases, leaving 2 bases of the junction unmatched. CDR3: CASNGLAGDEQFF. The CDR3 coding sequence is TGCGCCAGCAACGGACTAGCGGGAGATGAGCAGTTCTTC.

The V call is TRBV19, the J call TRBJ1-5; possible D gene TRBD1, 5 bases. Trimming cost V 5 bases and J 4 bases, with 18 bases left between them. The CDR3 runs to 16 residues. Per germline, CDR1 LNHDA and CDR2 SQIVND (reference sequence). CDR3 sequence: CASSSVEGQRNQPQHF. As DNA, the CDR3 is TGTGCCAGTAGTTCGGTCGAGGGGCAACGGAATCAGCCCCAGCATTTT.

Details on this clone: Mismatch with germline at one junction end may stem from a read error. V and J are TRBV7-7 and TRBJ2-1; 7 bases are a match to TRBD1. Per the germline V gene, CDR1 is SSHAT and CDR2 is FNYEAQ (reference sequence). The CDR3 loop spans 15 amino acids. For the CDR3, the DNA is TGTGCTAGCAGTCGAGGACAGGTATCCTACAATGAGCAGTTCTTC. Residues: CASSRGQVSYNEQFF.

This chain joins TRBV7-3 and TRBJ2-3; 9 nucleotides match TRBD1. The V gene end was trimmed by 5 bases and the J gene end by 2 bases; junction bases not matched to a gene: 11. The CDR3 spans 17 residues. CDR1 SGHTA and CDR2 FQGTGA come from the germline V gene. This CDR3 is CASSPSIGTGSTDTQYF. Written as DNA, the CDR3 is TGTGCCAGCAGCCCATCAATCGGGACAGGGTCCACAGATACGCAGTATTTT.

The chain links TRBV4-3 to TRBJ1-1; D is unclear. The CDR3 loop spans 14 amino acids. V was shortened by 3 bases and J by 3 bases, with 11 bases between the two germline ends. The germline CDR1 and CDR2 sequences are LGHNA and YSLEER. CDR3 DNA sequence: TGCGCCAGCAGCCATAACCCCGGGGACACTGAAGCTTTCTTT. This gives the protein CASSHNPGDTEAFF.

The V gene is TRBV25-1, the J gene TRBJ1-4; D not certain. Germline V gives CDR1 MGHDK, CDR2 SYGVNS. This CDR3 has 13 amino acids. Deletions cut 6 bases from V and 8 bases from J, with 13 bases between. CDR3 in amino acids: CASRAEGLEKLFF. DNA of the CDR3: TGTGCCAGCAGGGCGGAGGGTTTGGAAAAACTGTTTTTT.

The chain has TRBV2 and TRBJ2-5, with 13 bases identical to TRBD2. The CDR3 is made up of 19 amino acids. V dropped 6 bases and J dropped 5; count of bases not matched to a gene: 18. Germline values: CDR1 SNHLY, CDR2 FYNNEI. The CDR3 sequence: CASRNGTGLAGDPGETQYF. As DNA, the CDR3 is TGTGCCAGCAGGAATGGCACTGGACTAGCGGGAGACCCCGGGGAGACCCAGTACTTC.

The V gene is TRBV7-9, the J gene TRBJ2-7; D ambiguous. From germline, CDR1 is SEHNR and CDR2 FQNEAQ (reference sequence). The CDR3 runs to 12 residues. With 0 bases removed from V and 6 bases from J, the gap between germline ends came to 6 bases. CDR3 nucleotides: TGTGCCAGCAGCTTAGCGGCCTCCGAGCAGTACTTC. It is translated as CASSLAASEQYF.

The chain has TRBV5-1 and TRBJ2-1, with TRBD2 matching over 8 bases. This CDR3 comprises 15 residues. The V gene's germline CDR1 is SGHRS and CDR2 YFSETQ. J gave up 6 bases and V 2 bases, and 7 bases lay outside the gene matches. The CDR3 loop is CASSFGTSYTNEQFF. The CDR3 DNA sequence: TGCGCCAGCAGCTTCGGGACTAGTTATACCAATGAGCAGTTCTTC.